These 14 T cell receptor beta chains were all obtained from the same sample, sequenced in a study of blood T cells in healthy people across ages. It was with a sample-barcoded 5' primer and a J-beta primer mix that a second PCR of about 6 to 11 cycles was run. In TCRdb, the 5' RACE reads were re-called with MiXCR into one record per CDR3 protein. The sample lists about a million distinct CDR3 sequences, 30% to 40% occurring once. Sequences were obtained from blood. These receptors were taken from a man aged 18 to 29 in good health.

In this sample, this clonotype turned up once. The CDR3 spells CASSLVRSPLHF. CDR3 DNA: TGTGCCAGCAGCTTGGTCAGGTCACCCCTCCACTTT. V is TRBV7-2 and J is TRBJ1-6; D is uncertain. This CDR3 is 12 amino acids long. Germline V gene data show CDR1 as SGHTA and CDR2 as FQGNSA. Trimming stripped 3 bases from V and 10 bases from J, with 7 bases between.

This rearrangement joins TRBV27 to TRBJ2-5, with D perhaps matching TRBD1 or TRBD2 (5 bases each). V dropped 5 bases and J dropped 3 bases, with 13 bases sitting between them. The CDR3 consists of 14 residues. Germline-derived CDR1 and CDR2 are MNHEY and SMNVEV (reference sequence). Here the CDR3 reads CASSVRGPKETQYF. The CDR3, as DNA: TGTGCCAGCAGTGTTCGGGGACCTAAAGAGACCCAGTACTTC.

This clonotype was seen only a few times. The chain links TRBV20-1 to TRBJ2-1; maybe TRBD2 (5 bases). Trimming took 0 bases from V and 0 from J, leaving 15 bases between them. Germline V gene sequence: CDR1 DFQATT, CDR2 SNEGSKA (reference sequence). The CDR3 consists of 17 residues. The CDR3 nucleotides are TGCAGTGCTAGAGACTCTGGCGGGCAAAGCTCCTACAATGAGCAGTTCTTC. Protein: CSARDSGGQSSYNEQFF.

This clonotype was recorded a few times. V and J are TRBV4-3 and TRBJ1-2, with TRBD1 matching over 8 bases. The V gene's germline CDR1 is LGHNA and CDR2 YSLEER. The CDR3 loop spans 15 amino acids. The V gene end was trimmed by 0 bases and the J gene end by 5 bases; junction bases not matched to a gene: 5. This CDR3 reads CASSQDSGGRYGYTF. Here the CDR3 DNA reads TGCGCCAGCAGCCAAGATTCAGGGGGCAGGTATGGCTACACCTTC.

This chain uses TRBV6-2 or TRBV6-3 with TRBJ2-7; D not resolved. CDR1 is MNHEY and CDR2 is SVGEGT in the germline V gene. CDR3 length: 13 residues. With 5 bases removed from V and 3 bases from J, the gap between germline ends came to 11 bases. The CDR3 DNA follows: TGTGCCAGCAGTGACGGCCCATACTACGAGCAGTACTTC. Translated, it gives CASSDGPYYEQYF.

The chain links TRBV7-6 to TRBJ1-6; D gene uncertain. Germline assignment: CDR1 SGHVS and CDR2 FNYEAQ. Trimming left V 5 bases short and J 4 bases short, with 9 bases between. CDR3 length: 14 residues. CDR3 residues: CASSPPAYNSPLHF. In DNA, the CDR3 is TGTGCCAGCAGCCCGCCCGCTTATAATTCACCCCTCCACTTT.

V is TRBV4-3 and J is TRBJ2-1, with a tentative D call TRBD2 (5 bases). The germline CDR1 and CDR2 sequences are LGHNA and YSLEER. The CDR3 runs 15 residues. Trimming stripped 0 bases from V and 5 bases from J, with 11 bases between. The CDR3, as DNA: TGCGCCAGCAGCCAAGACCCCTGGGAGAACAATGAGCAGTTCTTC. It translates to CASSQDPWENNEQFF.

This rearrangement joins TRBV11-2 to TRBJ1-2; D is ambiguous. The V gene lost 5 bases and the J gene lost 1 base, with 11 bases spanning the gap. Germline V CDR1 and CDR2: SGHAT, FQNNGV. The CDR3 is made up of 14 amino acids. The CDR3 DNA is TGTGCCAGCAGCATCCAGGAGGGTAACTATGGCTACACCTTC. Translating it yields CASSIQEGNYGYTF.

The chain links TRBV28 to TRBJ2-7; D is unclear. Trimming cost V 4 bases and J 7 bases, with 14 bases left between them. This CDR3 region has 13 residues. Germline V lookup: CDR1 MDHEN, CDR2 SYDVKM. The CDR3 region has the DNA TGTGCCAGCAGTTCCAGACTGGGGAATGAGCAGTACTTC. As protein: CASSSRLGNEQYF.

This clonotype was detected a few times. The CDR3 bases are TGTGCCAGCAGCCAAGAAGGATTCCCGGGATACACAGATACGCAGTATTTT. This translates into CASSQEGFPGYTDTQYF. The V and J genes are TRBV4-2 and TRBJ2-3; D may be TRBD2 (5 bases). CDR1 and CDR2 from the germline V gene are LGHNA and YNFKEQ. The CDR3 loop spans 17 amino acids. V shed 0 bases and J shed 2 bases, with 15 bases lying between them.

A few counts support this clonotype. This chain joins TRBV6-5 and TRBJ2-3, with 11 bases fitting TRBD1. The ends lost 5 bases at V and 6 bases at J; junction bases unmatched: 4. The CDR3 is 14 amino acids. Germline V gene sequence: CDR1 MNHEY, CDR2 SVGAGI. The CDR3 loop is CASSRGTGGDTQYF. As DNA, the CDR3 is TGTGCCAGCAGTAGAGGGACAGGGGGGGATACGCAGTATTTT.

This clonotype was observed once. This chain joins TRBV21-1 and TRBJ1-1. TRBV21-1 is tagged as a pseudogene. This CDR3 is 15 amino acids long. The CDR3 reads CASSKSEAENTEAFF. CDR3 nucleotides: TGTGCCAGCAGCAAGAGTGAGGCAGAGAACACTGAAGCTTTCTTT.

V and J are TRBV20-1 and TRBJ1-1; a possible D gene is TRBD1 (5 bases). CDR3 length: 15 amino acids. In germline, CDR1 is DFQATT, CDR2 SNEGSKA (reference sequence). V lost 1 base and J 6 bases, leaving 18 bases between the germline ends. CDR3 amino acids: CSARGSRQGSAEAFF. CDR3 coding DNA: TGCAGTGCTAGAGGATCCCGGCAGGGCAGCGCTGAAGCTTTCTTT.

This clonotype showed up just a few times. This sequence joins TRBV6-2 or TRBV6-3 and TRBJ2-1; 9 bases line up with TRBD2. This CDR3 has 17 amino acids. CDR1 and CDR2 from the germline V gene are MNHEY and SVGEGT. After removal of 6 bases from V and 7 bases from J, the junction contained 16 bases not matched to a gene. In nucleotides, the CDR3 is TGTGCCAGCAGACACGAGCCCGGGACTAGCTTTATTAATGAGCAGTTCTTC. Protein sequence: CASRHEPGTSFINEQFF.